This is a list of T cell receptor beta chains from one sample in a study of chemoradiotherapy in HPV16-positive cancers. Some clones are missing from TCRdb's copy, which holds only in-frame ones; the method was immunoSEQ multiplex PCR. The sample has 15,000 to 20,000 clones; nearly 90% are singletons. This specimen consisted of blood, obtained from a patient who underwent chemoradiotherapy. All receptors derive from a human donor with HPV-associated anogenital cancer. Both conserved end residues are part of each CDR3. The D gene is left open where the match is weak. Clone sizes are given selectively: once, few, many, or a class where the clone is expanded.

cdr3_nt: TGTGCCAGCAGCCCAGGGGGGCAGGGCGGCAATCAGCCCCAGCATTTT
cdr3_aa: CASSPGGQGGNQPQHF
v_call: TRBV7-6
d_call: TRBD1
cdr3_length: 16
j_call: TRBJ1-5
clone_size: NA

cdr3_nt: TGTGCCAGCAGCTGGGCCAGGGGCACTGAAGCTTTCTTT
cdr3_aa: CASSWARGTEAFF
v_call: TRBV5-6
d_call: NA
cdr3_length: 13
j_call: TRBJ1-1
clone_size: NA

cdr3_nt: TGCGCCAGCAGGGATTATGTAGGACGGGCCAAGGACTATGGCTACACCTTC
cdr3_aa: CASRDYVGRAKDYGYTF
v_call: TRBV5-1
d_call: NA
cdr3_length: 17
j_call: TRBJ1-2
clone_size: NA

cdr3_nt: TGTGCCAGCAGTTCCTCTAGCGGGAGGTTTCAGTTCTTC
cdr3_aa: CASSSSSGRFQFF
v_call: TRBV6-5
d_call: TRBD2
cdr3_length: 13
j_call: TRBJ2-1
clone_size: NA

cdr3_nt: TGTGCCAGCAGCTCCGTCGGACAGGGGAGCGATGAGCAGTTCTTC
cdr3_aa: CASSSVGQGSDEQFF
v_call: TRBV4-2
d_call: TRBD1
cdr3_length: 15
j_call: TRBJ2-1
clone_size: NA

cdr3_nt: TGTGCCTGGATCGAGTCAGGGAGCGTCTATGGCTACACCTTC
cdr3_aa: CAWIESGSVYGYTF
v_call: TRBV30
d_call: NA
cdr3_length: 14
j_call: TRBJ1-2
clone_size: few

cdr3_nt: TGTGCCAGCAGTTGGGATTTCCGTGACCGGAACACTGAAGCTTTCTTT
cdr3_aa: CASSWDFRDRNTEAFF
v_call: TRBV28
d_call: NA
cdr3_length: 16
j_call: TRBJ1-1
clone_size: NA

cdr3_nt: TGTGCCAGCAGCAACCAGGATCCGGGAAACACCATATATTTT
cdr3_aa: CASSNQDPGNTIYF
v_call: TRBV6-5
d_call: NA
cdr3_length: 14
j_call: TRBJ1-3
clone_size: NA

cdr3_nt: TGTGCCAGCAGCCCTGGGATGTCTGGGGCCAACGTCCTGACTTTC
cdr3_aa: CASSPGMSGANVLTF
v_call: TRBV11-3
d_call: NA
cdr3_length: 15
j_call: TRBJ2-6
clone_size: NA

cdr3_nt: TGTGCCAGCAGCTTAGCGGACAGCAATACCTACGAGCAGTACTTC
cdr3_aa: CASSLADSNTYEQYF
v_call: TRBV11-2
d_call: NA
cdr3_length: 15
j_call: TRBJ2-7
clone_size: NA

cdr3_nt: TGTGCCATCCAGGGACGGATTTACGAGCAGTACTTC
cdr3_aa: CAIQGRIYEQYF
v_call: TRBV2
d_call: NA
cdr3_length: 12
j_call: TRBJ2-7
clone_size: NA

cdr3_nt: TGCGCCAGCAGCCTCCCGGCGGGCGAGCAGTACTTC
cdr3_aa: CASSLPAGEQYF
v_call: TRBV10-2
d_call: NA
cdr3_length: 12
j_call: TRBJ2-7
clone_size: NA

cdr3_nt: TGCGCCAGCAGCTTGAACCCAGGGGGAAATGAGCAGTTCTTC
cdr3_aa: CASSLNPGGNEQFF
v_call: TRBV5-1
d_call: TRBD1
cdr3_length: 14
j_call: TRBJ2-1
clone_size: NA

cdr3_nt: TGTGCCAGTAGGTCGCGGGGCGGAGGTGATACGCAGTATTTT
cdr3_aa: CASRSRGGGDTQYF
v_call: TRBV19
d_call: NA
cdr3_length: 14
j_call: TRBJ2-3
clone_size: NA

cdr3_nt: TGCGCCAGCAGCCGCACAGGGGGGACAGGGAAGTTCCACGAGCAGTACTTC
cdr3_aa: CASSRTGGTGKFHEQYF
v_call: TRBV5-1
d_call: TRBD1
cdr3_length: 17
j_call: TRBJ2-7
clone_size: NA

cdr3_nt: TGTGCCAGCAGTTTAGGCGGGGATTTGAACACCGAAGCTTTCTTT
cdr3_aa: CASSLGGDLNTEAFF
v_call: TRBV28
d_call: NA
cdr3_length: 15
j_call: TRBJ1-1
clone_size: NA

cdr3_nt: TGCGCCAGCAGCCAAGAGGAGGGATGGGCTGAAGCTTTCTTT
cdr3_aa: CASSQEEGWAEAFF
v_call: TRBV4-1
d_call: NA
cdr3_length: 14
j_call: TRBJ1-1
clone_size: NA

cdr3_nt: TGTGCCAGCAGCCTAAAAGGTCGGGGGGACGAGCAGTACTTC
cdr3_aa: CASSLKGRGDEQYF
v_call: TRBV14
d_call: TRBD2
cdr3_length: 14
j_call: TRBJ2-7
clone_size: NA

cdr3_nt: TGTGCCAGCAGCTTAGATCTGAGAGGAGATACGCAGTATTTT
cdr3_aa: CASSLDLRGDTQYF
v_call: TRBV7-6
d_call: NA
cdr3_length: 14
j_call: TRBJ2-3
clone_size: NA

cdr3_nt: TGTGCCAGCTCACCACTGAACACTCAGTCATTTGATACGCAGTATTTT
cdr3_aa: CASSPLNTQSFDTQYF
v_call: TRBV18
d_call: NA
cdr3_length: 16
j_call: TRBJ2-3
clone_size: NA

cdr3_nt: TGTGCCAGCAGCTTAACGGGACAGGGTCACTACGAGCAGTACTTC
cdr3_aa: CASSLTGQGHYEQYF
v_call: TRBV7-2
d_call: TRBD1
cdr3_length: 15
j_call: TRBJ2-7
clone_size: NA

cdr3_nt: TGTGCCAGCAGCTTGGGAGTTGGTGGAGTAGGGACAGATACGCAGTATTTT
cdr3_aa: CASSLGVGGVGTDTQYF
v_call: TRBV5-4
d_call: NA
cdr3_length: 17
j_call: TRBJ2-3
clone_size: NA

cdr3_nt: TGTGCCAGCTCAAGAGGGACAGAGGGGTATCAGCCCCAGCATTTT
cdr3_aa: CASSRGTEGYQPQHF
v_call: TRBV18
d_call: TRBD1
cdr3_length: 15
j_call: TRBJ1-5
clone_size: NA

cdr3_nt: TGTGCCAGCAGCCCACTCCAGTTCGCGAACACCGGGGAGCTGTTTTTT
cdr3_aa: CASSPLQFANTGELFF
v_call: TRBV5-4
d_call: NA
cdr3_length: 16
j_call: TRBJ2-2
clone_size: NA

cdr3_nt: TGTGCCAGCAGCACCCGGACAGGCTACGAGCAGTACTTC
cdr3_aa: CASSTRTGYEQYF
v_call: TRBV7-2
d_call: TRBD1
cdr3_length: 13
j_call: TRBJ2-7
clone_size: NA

cdr3_nt: TGTGCCAGCAGCTACACAGGGGCGGGGGAAAAACTGTTTTTT
cdr3_aa: CASSYTGAGEKLFF
v_call: TRBV11-2
d_call: TRBD1
cdr3_length: 14
j_call: TRBJ1-4
clone_size: NA

cdr3_nt: TGCGCCAGCAGTGAGGGGGGACTAGACCAGTTCTTC
cdr3_aa: CASSEGGLDQFF
v_call: TRBV10-2
d_call: TRBD2
cdr3_length: 12
j_call: TRBJ2-1
clone_size: NA

cdr3_nt: TGTGCCACCGGGACAGGGGGCCAGCCCCAGCATTTT
cdr3_aa: CATGTGGQPQHF
v_call: TRBV10-3
d_call: TRBD1
cdr3_length: 12
j_call: TRBJ1-5
clone_size: NA

cdr3_nt: TGTGCCAGCAGCCAAGAAGCAGGCAGGGAATATCAGCCCCAGCATTTT
cdr3_aa: CASSQEAGREYQPQHF
v_call: TRBV4-2
d_call: NA
cdr3_length: 16
j_call: TRBJ1-5
clone_size: NA